The following is a T cell receptor (beta chain) sequence with its context. Its antigen is currently unknown. The repertoire was sequenced with immunoSEQ multiplex PCR; TCRdb's copy has only in-frame clones and lacks some. This sample carries approximately 12,000 clones, about 88% of them seen once, and the ten largest clones take about 15%. From germline, CDR1 is LNHDA and CDR2 SQIVND (reference sequence). There are 16 residues in the CDR3. Germline trimming cut 5 bases from V and 3 bases from J; bases unmatched to any gene: 9. The data belong to a study of T cell clonotyping in hematopoietic cell transplantation. Whole-study results and caveats: Broader posttransplant TCR repertoire diversity was predicted by graft donor and pretransplant recipient Inverse Simpson Index values. Recipient TCR diversity dropped after transplant; expanded clonotypes rose from day 30 to 180.

The receptor's source is an older female patient who had an allogeneic stem cell transplant from an unrelated donor, so the T cells may come from the graft donor. Some clones in this sample may be carry-over from other donors' samples. V gene TRBV19 combines with J gene TRBJ2-3, with TRBD1 matching over 9 bases. The input for sequencing was PBMCs, taken 100 days after allogeneic stem cell transplant. The CDR3 sequence: CASSFPGTGLTDTQYF. The CDR3 nucleotides read TGTGCCAGTAGTTTCCCCGGGACAGGGTTGACAGATACGCAGTATTTT.